This TCR beta chain was captured by sequencing in a study of technical replicates of blood from a handful of donors. V lost 7 bases to trimming and J lost 6 bases, with 9 bases between them. CDR3 length: 12 residues. The germline V gene has CDR1 MNHEY and CDR2 SMNVEV (reference sequence). The table came from immunoSEQ multiplex PCR; TCRdb's copy has only in-frame clones and leaves some out. The sample yields over 50,000 clones, around 87% seen once. The specimen sequenced was PBMCs. V is TRBV27 and J is TRBJ2-2; D is uncertain. The sequence derives from a human donor in good health. Some clones in this sample may be carry-over from other donors' samples. CDR3 sequence (DNA): TGTGCCAGCATGGCCTGGCCCGGGGAGCTGTTTTTT. Encoded protein: CASMAWPGELFF.